This TCR beta chain was identified during a study of cytomegalovirus exposure and HLA in healthy donors. General study findings and limits: Relative to the 666-donor mean, N-insertions were reportedly fewer in an Asian-associated ancestry cluster in a later analysis.

Trimming removed 6 bases at V and 0 bases at J, with 13 bases between. There are 15 residues in the CDR3. Germline values: CDR1 SEHNR, CDR2 FQNEAQ (reference sequence). PCR primers comprised 60 Vbeta and 13 Jbeta primers. The table came from immunoSEQ multiplex PCR; TCRdb's copy has only in-frame clones and leaves some out. The sample contains 90,000 or so clones, 78% of which appear only once. This clone was counted a single time. Its specificity is unknown. The TCR sequence derives from a woman in her forties in good health and CMV-seronegative. The V gene is TRBV7-9, the J gene TRBJ2-3, with a tentative D call TRBD2 (5 bases). Source material: PBMCs. CDR3 bases: TGTGCCAGCAGGATTAGGAGCGGCAGCACAGATACGCAGTATTTT. It translates to CASRIRSGSTDTQYF.